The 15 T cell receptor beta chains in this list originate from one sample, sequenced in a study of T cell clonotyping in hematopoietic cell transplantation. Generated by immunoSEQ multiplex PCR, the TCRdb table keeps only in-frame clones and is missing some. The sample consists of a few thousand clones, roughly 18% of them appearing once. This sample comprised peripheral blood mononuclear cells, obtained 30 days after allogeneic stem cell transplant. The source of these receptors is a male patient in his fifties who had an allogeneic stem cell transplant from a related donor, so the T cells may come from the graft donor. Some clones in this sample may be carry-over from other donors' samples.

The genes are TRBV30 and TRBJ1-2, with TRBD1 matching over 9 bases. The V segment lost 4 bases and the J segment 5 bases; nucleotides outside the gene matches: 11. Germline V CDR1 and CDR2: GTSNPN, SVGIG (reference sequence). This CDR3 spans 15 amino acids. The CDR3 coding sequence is TGTGCCTGGACCGAGGATGGGACAGGGTCGTATGGCTACACCTTC. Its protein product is CAWTEDGTGSYGYTF.

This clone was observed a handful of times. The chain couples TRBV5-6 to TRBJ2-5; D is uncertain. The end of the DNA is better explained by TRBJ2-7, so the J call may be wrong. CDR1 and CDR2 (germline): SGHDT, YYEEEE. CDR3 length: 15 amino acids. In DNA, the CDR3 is TGTGCCAGCAGCTTGGGACACATCCCCTCCTACGAGCAGTACTTC. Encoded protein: CASSLGHIPSYEQYF.

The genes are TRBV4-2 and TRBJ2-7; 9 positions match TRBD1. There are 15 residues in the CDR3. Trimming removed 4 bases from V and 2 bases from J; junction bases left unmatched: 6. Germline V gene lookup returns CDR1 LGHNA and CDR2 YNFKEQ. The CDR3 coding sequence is TGTGCCAGCAGCCTCGGACAGGGGTTGACCTACGAGCAGTACTTC. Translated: CASSLGQGLTYEQYF.

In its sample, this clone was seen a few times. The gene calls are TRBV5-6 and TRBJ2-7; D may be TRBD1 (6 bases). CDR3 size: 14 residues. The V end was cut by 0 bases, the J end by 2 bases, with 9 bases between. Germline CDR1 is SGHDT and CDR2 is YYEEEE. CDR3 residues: CASSLVDRPYEQYF. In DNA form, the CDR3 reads TGTGCCAGCAGCTTGGTTGACAGGCCCTACGAGCAGTACTTC.

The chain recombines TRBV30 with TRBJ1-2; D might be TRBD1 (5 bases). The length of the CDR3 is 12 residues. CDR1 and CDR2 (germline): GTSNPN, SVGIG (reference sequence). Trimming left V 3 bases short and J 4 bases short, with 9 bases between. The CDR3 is CAWRTARYGYTF. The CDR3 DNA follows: TGTGCCTGGAGGACAGCTCGCTATGGCTACACCTTC.

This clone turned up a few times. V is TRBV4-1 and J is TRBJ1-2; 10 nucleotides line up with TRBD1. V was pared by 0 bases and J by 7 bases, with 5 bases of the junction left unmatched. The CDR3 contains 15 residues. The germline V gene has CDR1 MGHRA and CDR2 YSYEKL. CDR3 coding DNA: TGCGCCAGCAGCCAAGAAGCGACAGGGGGCTCTGGCTACACCTTC. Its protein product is CASSQEATGGSGYTF.

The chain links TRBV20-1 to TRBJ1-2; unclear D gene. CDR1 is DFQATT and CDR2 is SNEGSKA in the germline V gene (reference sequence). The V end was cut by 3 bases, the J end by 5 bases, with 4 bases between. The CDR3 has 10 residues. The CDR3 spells CSARSYGYTF. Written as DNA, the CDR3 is TGCAGTGCTAGGAGTTATGGCTACACCTTC.

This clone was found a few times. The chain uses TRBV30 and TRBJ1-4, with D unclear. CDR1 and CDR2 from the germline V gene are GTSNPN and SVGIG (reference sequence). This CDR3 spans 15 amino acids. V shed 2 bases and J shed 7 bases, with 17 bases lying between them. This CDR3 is CAWSPKEGVGEKLFF. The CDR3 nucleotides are TGTGCCTGGAGTCCTAAAGAGGGAGTGGGTGAAAAACTGTTTTTT.

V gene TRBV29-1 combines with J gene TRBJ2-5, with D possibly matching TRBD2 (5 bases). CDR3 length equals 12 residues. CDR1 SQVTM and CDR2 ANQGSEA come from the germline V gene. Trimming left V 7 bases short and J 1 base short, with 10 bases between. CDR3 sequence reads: CSAPAAQETQYF. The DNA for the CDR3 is TGCAGCGCCCCAGCGGCCCAAGAGACCCAGTACTTC.

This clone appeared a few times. Here the CDR3 DNA reads TGTGCCAGCAGCCCCAGGAGCGGGGGGCTAGATACGCAGTATTTT. This translates into CASSPRSGGLDTQYF. The V call is TRBV4-2, the J call TRBJ2-3; 9 bases line up with TRBD2. The CDR3 spans 15 residues. Germline lookup yields CDR1 LGHNA and CDR2 YNFKEQ. V trimming: 4 bases; J trimming: 5 bases; junction bases outside the gene matches: 7.

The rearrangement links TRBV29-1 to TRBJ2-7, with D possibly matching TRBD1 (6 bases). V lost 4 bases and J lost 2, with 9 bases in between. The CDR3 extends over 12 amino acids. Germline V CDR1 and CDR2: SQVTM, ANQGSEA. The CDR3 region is CSVAQGTYEQYF. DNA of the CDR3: TGCAGCGTTGCCCAGGGGACCTACGAGCAGTACTTC.

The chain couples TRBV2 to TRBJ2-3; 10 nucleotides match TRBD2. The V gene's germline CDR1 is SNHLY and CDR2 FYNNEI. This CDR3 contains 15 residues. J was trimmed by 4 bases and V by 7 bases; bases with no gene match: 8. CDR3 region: CASNPTSGSPDTQYF. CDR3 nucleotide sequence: TGTGCCAGCAACCCGACTAGCGGGTCCCCAGATACGCAGTATTTT. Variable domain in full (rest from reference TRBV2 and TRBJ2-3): EPEVTQTPSHQVTQMGQEVILRCVPISNHLYFYWYRQILGQKVEFLVSFYNNEISEKSEIFDDQFSVERPDGSNFTLKIRSTKLEDSAMYFCASNPTSGSPDTQYFGPGTRLTVL.

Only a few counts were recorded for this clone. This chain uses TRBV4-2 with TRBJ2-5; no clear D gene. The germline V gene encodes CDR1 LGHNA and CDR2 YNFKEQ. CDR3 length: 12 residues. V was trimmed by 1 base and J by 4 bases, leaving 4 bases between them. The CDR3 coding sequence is TGTGCCAGCAGCCAAGCGGGAGAGACCCAGTACTTC. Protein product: CASSQAGETQYF.

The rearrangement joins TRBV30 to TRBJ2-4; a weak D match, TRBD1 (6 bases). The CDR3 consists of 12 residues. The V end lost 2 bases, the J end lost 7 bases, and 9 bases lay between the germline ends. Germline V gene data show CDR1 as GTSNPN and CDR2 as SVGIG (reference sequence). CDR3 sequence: CAWSTGKNIQYF. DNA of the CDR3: TGTGCCTGGAGTACAGGGAAGAACATTCAGTACTTC.

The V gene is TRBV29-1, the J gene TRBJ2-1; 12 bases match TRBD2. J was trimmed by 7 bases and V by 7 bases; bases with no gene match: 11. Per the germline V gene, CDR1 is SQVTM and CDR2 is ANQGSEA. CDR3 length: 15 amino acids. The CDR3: CSAIKLAGGMNEQFF. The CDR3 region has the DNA TGCAGCGCTATAAAACTAGCGGGGGGCATGAATGAGCAGTTCTTC.